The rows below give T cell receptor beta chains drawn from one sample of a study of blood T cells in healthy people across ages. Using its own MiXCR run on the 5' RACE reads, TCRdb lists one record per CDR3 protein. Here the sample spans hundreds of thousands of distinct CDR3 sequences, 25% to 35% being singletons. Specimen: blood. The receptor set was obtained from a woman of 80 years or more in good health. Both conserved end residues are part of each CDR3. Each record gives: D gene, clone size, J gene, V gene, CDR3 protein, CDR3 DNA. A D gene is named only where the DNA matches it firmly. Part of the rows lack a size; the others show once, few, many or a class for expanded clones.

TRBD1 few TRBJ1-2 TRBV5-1 CASSPGTGALAGYTF TGCGCCAGCAGCCCCGGGACAGGAGCCCTTGCTGGCTACACCTTC
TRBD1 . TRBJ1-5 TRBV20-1 CSASPPGGSISNQPQHF TGCAGTGCTAGCCCCCCAGGGGGAAGTATTAGCAATCAGCCCCAGCATTTT
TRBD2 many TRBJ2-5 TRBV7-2 CASRENSGGRETQYF TGTGCCAGCAGGGAGAATAGCGGGGGTCGAGAGACCCAGTACTTC
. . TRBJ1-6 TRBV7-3 CASSLKGGENSPLHF TGTGCCAGCAGCTTAAAGGGGGGGGAGAATTCACCCCTCCACTTT
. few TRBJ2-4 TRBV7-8 CASSLSSVESSTALAKNIQYF TGTGCCAGCAGCTTAAGCTCTGTTGAGTCCTCGACCGCGCTAGCCAAAAACATTCAGTACTTC
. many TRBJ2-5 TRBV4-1 CASSQDGGARGETQYF TGCGCCAGCAGCCAAGATGGCGGGGCGCGGGGAGAGACCCAGTACTTC
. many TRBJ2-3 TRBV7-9 CASSYRVEASTDTQYF TGTGCCAGCAGCTACAGGGTCGAAGCTAGCACAGATACGCAGTATTTT
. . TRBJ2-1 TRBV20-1 CSAARVYNEQFF TGCAGTGCTGCTCGAGTGTACAATGAGCAGTTCTTC
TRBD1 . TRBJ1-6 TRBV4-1 CASSQEGQGSNSPLHF TGCGCCAGCAGCCAGGAAGGACAGGGGTCAAATTCACCCCTCCACTTT
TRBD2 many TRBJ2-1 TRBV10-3 CAIKAFSGPSSYNEQFF TGTGCCATCAAAGCGTTTAGCGGGCCGAGCTCCTACAATGAGCAGTTCTTC
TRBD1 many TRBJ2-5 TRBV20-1 CSARALGQEETQYF TGCAGTGCTAGAGCCTTGGGACAGGAAGAGACCCAGTACTTC
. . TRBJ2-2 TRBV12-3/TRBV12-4 CASSLVRGAGELFF TGTGCCAGCAGTTTAGTCAGGGGTGCCGGGGAGCTGTTTTTT
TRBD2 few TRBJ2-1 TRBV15 CATSRAWLAGGNEQFF TGTGCCACCAGCAGAGCATGGCTAGCGGGGGGAAACGAGCAGTTCTTC
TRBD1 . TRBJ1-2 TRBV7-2 CASSPGQGVGYGYTF TGTGCCAGCAGCCCTGGACAGGGGGTAGGCTATGGCTACACCTTC
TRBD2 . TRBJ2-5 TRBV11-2 CASSQLLADQETQYF TGTGCCAGCAGCCAGCTACTAGCGGACCAAGAGACCCAGTACTTC
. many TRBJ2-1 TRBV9 CASSGGGLPSYNEQFF TGTGCCAGCAGCGGGGGCGGACTGCCCTCTTACAATGAGCAGTTCTTC
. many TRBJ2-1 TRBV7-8 CASSLARGPEQFF TGTGCCAGCAGCTTAGCAAGAGGGCCTGAGCAGTTCTTC
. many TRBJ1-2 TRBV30 CAWSLYLDSPGYTF TGTGCCTGGAGCCTCTACCTGGACAGCCCCGGCTACACCTTC
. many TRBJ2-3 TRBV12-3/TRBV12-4 CASSSGHAGTDTQYF TGTGCCAGCAGTTCTGGGCACGCTGGCACAGATACGCAGTATTTT
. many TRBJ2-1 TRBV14 CASSQDLGGEQFF TGTGCCAGCAGCCAAGATCTCGGGGGTGAGCAGTTCTTC
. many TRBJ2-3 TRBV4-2 CASSQISSGSTDTQYF TGTGCCAGCAGCCAAATCTCCAGCGGTAGCACAGATACGCAGTATTTT
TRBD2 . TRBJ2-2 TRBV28 CASSRGGPNTGELFF TGTGCCAGCAGCCGGGGGGGCCCGAACACCGGGGAGCTGTTTTTT
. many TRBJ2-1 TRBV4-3 CASSQVRGGNEQFF TGCGCCAGCAGCCAAGTCAGGGGGGGCAATGAGCAGTTCTTC
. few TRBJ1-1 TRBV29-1 CSAMVSGRNTEAFF TGCAGCGCAATGGTGTCGGGTAGGAACACTGAAGCTTTCTTT
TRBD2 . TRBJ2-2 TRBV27 CASSFSGGATGELFF TGTGCCAGCAGTTTTAGCGGGGGGGCGACCGGGGAGCTGTTTTTT
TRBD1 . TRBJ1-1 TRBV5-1 CATSLQGQGFTEAFF TGCGCCACCAGCCTCCAAGGACAGGGTTTCACTGAAGCTTTCTTT
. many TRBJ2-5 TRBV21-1 CASSKAQGASGTQYF TGTGCCAGCAGCAAAGCGCAGGGCGCCTCAGGGACCCAGTACTTC
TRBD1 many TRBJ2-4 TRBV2 CASSLRQGKNIQYF TGTGCCAGCAGTCTCAGACAGGGCAAAAACATTCAGTACTTC
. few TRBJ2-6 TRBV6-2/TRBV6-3 CASTGTVGANVLTF TGTGCCAGCACGGGGACTGTAGGGGCCAACGTCCTGACTTTC
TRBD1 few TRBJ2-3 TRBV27 CASSSLGQGARDTQYF TGTGCCAGCAGTTCTTTGGGACAGGGGGCAAGAGATACGCAGTATTTT
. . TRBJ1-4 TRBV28 CASSLVGNGEKLFF TGTGCCAGCAGTTTAGTAGGGAATGGAGAAAAACTGTTTTTT